This T cell receptor (beta chain) was identified during a study of shared clonotypes between healthy human individuals. Study-wide results and caveats: Clonotypes shared by all four donors outscored non-shared clonotypes in generation probability. For sorted subsets, rarefaction showed incomplete sequencing despite large depth.

Germline CDR1 LGHNA, CDR2 YSLEER. The CDR3 totals 16 residues. V lost 1 base, J lost 4 bases, and 7 bases stayed unmatched. About this clone: Its antigen remains unknown.

An even split of each subset's genomic DNA across several immunoSEQ plates was performed. Here immunoSEQ multiplex PCR was the method, and the copy in TCRdb shows in-frame clones only, minus some. The data show about 1.1 million clones, approximately 78% seen once. The clonotype comes from a man in his late teens or twenties in good health. Some clones in this sample may be carry-over from other donors' samples. The sequenced sample consisted of memory CD4+ T cells from PBMCs. Indicated subset: CD45RA-negative fraction. The chain uses TRBV4-3 and TRBJ2-7, with 10 bases fitting TRBD1. The CDR3 protein is CASSQGTGTGAYEQYF. The CDR3 nucleotides read TGCGCCAGCAGCCAAGGAACCGGGACAGGGGCGTACGAGCAGTACTTC.